What follows is one TCR beta chain and its context. This clone's antigen is unknown. It has no much larger one-base neighbor in the sample; base qualities were not kept. In the prospective study, participants were 18 to 89 years old, resided in about two dozen geographic areas of the United States, and were enrolled through a virtual design. Cohort assignment in the prospective study relied on participant-reported clinical history from a screening survey and a study questionnaire. Recovered participants in ImmuneRACE Cohort 3 were defined by two consecutive negative NP/OP PCR tests, clearance by a healthcare professional, or resolution of symptoms. Mobile phlebotomists in the prospective study collected whole blood, serum and a nasopharyngeal or oropharyngeal swab from every participant. Additional blood draws and questionnaires over an approximately 2-month period could optionally be provided by prospective study participants. Prospective study blood samples were shipped either frozen or at room temperature before DNA extraction.

TCRbeta CDR3 regions were amplified from genomic DNA by means of the immunoSEQ Assay, a bias-controlled multiplex PCR. The authors processed their data as follows. Within the assay, amplification of reference gene primers was used to estimate how many nucleated cells each sample contained. To quantify the absolute abundance of each unique TCRbeta CDR3 rearrangement, sequence reads were collapsed and filtered. Productive Simpson clonality was computed per sample as the square root of Simpson's diversity index over productive rearrangements. Drawn from immuneACCESS, this table holds only the in-frame rearrangements with V and J called that TCRdb kept. Clones are partly lost; checked studies trace under half to an unresolved V gene and leave the rest unexplained. V, J and clone size are those of that table, while D and trimming were read from the DNA. The sample contains roughly 200,000 clones, approximately 81% of them found a single time. Clones ranked in the top ten supply roughly a sixth of the sample.

The sample is drawn from a study of blood T cell repertoires in COVID-19 (dated by TCRdb to the early 2020s). As for the study more broadly: The collaborator samples originated in the United States, Italy and Spain and spanned the acute and convalescent phases of COVID-19. The repertoires were released in a freely available public database intended as a resource for research on the immune response to SARS-CoV-2. Where available, HLA class I and class II types were obtained from metadata supplied by the sample provider rather than from assay-based typing. Nearly every sample came with metadata listing a de-identified subject ID, COVID-19 status, age in years and sex. The material from the prospective study consisted of cDNA or gDNA derived from T cells, B-cell-depleted T cells, or PBMCs. Samples came from the ongoing ImmuneRACE study (first 160 participants) plus 1,254 subjects from 6 global collaborators. The dataset comprised deeply sampled blood TCRbeta repertoires from subjects exposed to, actively infected with, or recovered from COVID-19.

What the authors observed across the whole study: How much clinical and demographic metadata was included differed by source and by participant, and the metadata was provided uncurated.

This TCR came from a man aged 40-50 years who had recovered from COVID-19. Sequencing was performed on PBMCs or T cells enriched from blood (not recorded which).

The DNA sequence reads TGTGCCAGCAGCTCCACTCTAACTAGCGGGAAGCAGTATTTT. Its product reads: CASSSTLTSGKQYF. The rearranged segments are TRBV7-2 and TRBJ2-3, with 10 junctional bases fitting TRBD2. Relative to germline, V is missing 4 bases and J is missing 11 bases, with 9 bases of the junction outside any gene match. CDR1 and CDR2, per the germline V gene, are SGHTA and FQGNSA. Including cysteine and phenylalanine, the CDR3 has 14 amino acids. Only the CDR3 DNA stays, 42 bases, in frame from base 1.